The T cell receptor beta chain under discussion was sequenced for a study of immune characterization of retroperitoneal liposarcoma. The V gene end was trimmed by 6 bases and the J gene end by 8 bases; junction bases not matched to a gene: 11. There are 16 residues in the CDR3. Germline CDR1 MNHNS, CDR2 SASEGT. By its share, this clonotype is medium-sized (0.01 to 0.1%). Each CDR3 protein gets one entry after TCRdb re-called the PCR reads with MiXCR. The sample holds around 2,600 distinct CDR3 sequences; roughly 42% are singletons and the top ten take about 38%. The chain carries TRBV6-1 and TRBJ2-1, with 12 bases matching TRBD2. The source material was tumor tissue. This receptor was identified in a male donor with retroperitoneal liposarcoma. The CDR3 DNA reads TGTGCCAGCAGCCGGCGGCTAGCGGGAGGGCCAGATGAGCAGTTCTTC. Translation gives CASSRRLAGGPDEQFF.